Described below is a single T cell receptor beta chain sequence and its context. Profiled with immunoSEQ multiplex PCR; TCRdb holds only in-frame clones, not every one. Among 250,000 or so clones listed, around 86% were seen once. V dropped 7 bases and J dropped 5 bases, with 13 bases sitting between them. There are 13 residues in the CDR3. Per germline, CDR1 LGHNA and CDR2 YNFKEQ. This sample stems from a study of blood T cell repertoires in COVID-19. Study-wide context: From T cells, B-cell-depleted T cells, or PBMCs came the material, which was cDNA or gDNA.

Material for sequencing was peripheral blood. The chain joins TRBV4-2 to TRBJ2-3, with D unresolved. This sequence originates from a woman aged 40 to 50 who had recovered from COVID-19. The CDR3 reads CASTLRGVDTQYF. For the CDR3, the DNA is TGTGCCAGCACCCTAAGAGGTGTAGATACGCAGTATTTT.